This T cell receptor beta chain stems from a study of control samples from healthy donors and cancer patients. The germline V gene has CDR1 SGHTA and CDR2 FQGTGA. Trimming removed 5 bases from V and 1 base from J, with 13 bases in between. This CDR3 has 15 amino acids. Repertoires were generated with immunoSEQ multiplex PCR, while TCRdb's copy carries only in-frame clones and drops some. The data show 70,000 to 75,000 clones, 94% seen once. Source material: blood. This TCR was recovered from a woman aged 25 to 45 in good health. The chain carries TRBV7-3 and TRBJ2-3, with a tentative D call TRBD1 (7 bases). The CDR3 DNA follows: TGTGCCAGCAGCGCCAGGGGGGCCGGCACAGATACGCAGTATTTT. Translated: CASSARGAGTDTQYF.